The rows below give T cell receptor beta chains drawn from one sample of a study of cytomegalovirus exposure and HLA in healthy donors. Method: immunoSEQ multiplex PCR; TCRdb's copy keeps in-frame clones and lacks some. Among about 65,000 clones listed, 70% to 80% were seen once. Sequencing input: PBMCs. The receptors originated from a girl aged 10 to 17 in good health and CMV-seropositive. Each CDR3 is given with its conserved first and last residue. A D gene is named only where the DNA matches it firmly. Clone size is stated in some rows and not others, as once, few, many or a class when expanded.

>TRBD2|-|20|TRBV14|TRBJ2-5
CASSQETGDSSGRAGETQYF
TGTGCCAGCAGCCAAGAGACAGGGGATTCTAGCGGGAGGGCCGGGGAGACCCAGTACTTC
>TRBD1|-|13|TRBV9|TRBJ2-1
CASSVTRTGEQFF
TGTGCCAGCAGCGTAACGAGGACAGGTGAGCAGTTCTTC
>TRBD1|-|15|TRBV5-4|TRBJ2-7
CASSFTGTAGEGLYF
TGTGCCAGCAGCTTTACCGGGACAGCTGGAGAGGGTCTGTACTTC
>TRBD1|-|14|TRBV27|TRBJ1-5
CASSGDRGGQPQHF
TGTGCCAGCAGTGGCGACAGGGGGGGTCAGCCCCAGCATTTT
>TRBD1|-|15|TRBV28|TRBJ1-4
CASRFLQGFNEKLFF
TGTGCCAGCAGATTTTTACAGGGGTTTAATGAAAAACTGTTTTTT
>-|-|14|TRBV5-1|TRBJ2-2
CASSLAGLTGELFF
TGCGCCAGCAGCTTGGCCGGACTAACCGGGGAGCTGTTTTTT
>-|few|11|TRBV7-6|TRBJ2-3
CASSSTDTQYF
TGTGCCAGCAGCTCAACAGATACGCAGTATTTT
>-|-|16|TRBV5-1|TRBJ1-5
CASSLSGDHSNQPQHF
TGCGCCAGCAGCTTGAGCGGGGATCATAGCAATCAGCCCCAGCATTTT
>TRBD2|few|16|TRBV6-4|TRBJ2-3
CASSDSAGGPGDTQYF
TGTGCCAGCAGTGACTCCGCGGGAGGGCCGGGAGATACGCAGTATTTT
>-|-|13|TRBV6-5|TRBJ1-4
CASSYSLNEKLFF
TGTGCCAGCAGTTACTCTCTTAATGAAAAACTGTTTTTT
>TRBD1|-|15|TRBV5-1|TRBJ2-7
CASSPGTGHPYEQYF
TGCGCCAGCAGCCCAGGGACAGGCCATCCCTACGAGCAGTACTTC
>-|-|14|TRBV5-1|TRBJ1-2
CASSFRTALGGYTF
TGCGCCAGCAGCTTCCGTACAGCCCTTGGGGGCTACACCTTC
>-|-|13|TRBV10-3|TRBJ1-2
CAISELLRERYTF
TGTGCCATCAGTGAGCTACTCCGGGAAAGGTACACCTTC
>-|-|16|TRBV5-4|TRBJ1-1
CASSPGPPIMNTEAFF
TGTGCCAGCAGCCCTGGCCCCCCGATTATGAACACTGAAGCTTTCTTT
>-|-|14|TRBV7-9|TRBJ2-7
CASSLDLAPYEQYF
TGTGCCAGCAGCTTAGACCTAGCCCCCTACGAGCAGTACTTC
>TRBD1|-|15|TRBV9|TRBJ2-7
CASSVAGTGVYEQYF
TGTGCCAGCAGCGTAGCCGGGACAGGGGTCTACGAGCAGTACTTC
>-|once|15|TRBV23-1|TRBJ1-1
CASIAKQGKNTEAFF
TGCGCCAGCATCGCTAAGCAGGGGAAGAACACTGAAGCTTTCTTT
>-|-|13|TRBV7-2|TRBJ2-7
CASRQVGENEQYF
TGTGCCAGCCGCCAGGTTGGTGAGAACGAGCAGTACTTC
>-|-|14|TRBV27|TRBJ1-6
CASSPRSNKTPLHF
TGTGCCAGCAGTCCGAGATCCAATAAGACACCCCTCCACTTT
>TRBD1|medium-sized|14|TRBV27|TRBJ2-7
CASSTRDRGEEQYF
TGTGCCAGCAGTACCCGGGACAGGGGGGAAGAGCAGTACTTC
>-|-|13|TRBV7-9|TRBJ2-7
CASSSLDRHEQYF
TGTGCCAGCAGCTCACTAGATAGGCACGAGCAGTACTTC
>-|-|14|TRBV15|TRBJ1-1
CATRVGQPNTEAFF
TGTGCCACCAGAGTTGGACAGCCTAACACTGAAGCTTTCTTT